The clone carrying this TCR beta chain came up a few times. The antigen is undetermined. The sample comes from a study of T-cell memory formation after mild COVID-19. Study summary: Most TCR clusters belonged to a single donor. Study results and caveats: Chiefly within CM and EM were the contracting CD4+ clones; CD8+ ones were within EMRA.

The germline gives CDR1 MNHEY, CDR2 SVGEGT. V shed 3 bases and J 6 bases; nucleotides not matched to a gene: 5. This CDR3 has 15 residues. TCRdb re-called the 5' RACE reads with MiXCR, one entry per CDR3 protein. The sample consists of a few hundred thousand distinct CDR3 sequences, 8% to 9.5% of them appearing once. This chain connects TRBV6-2 or TRBV6-3 to TRBJ2-3; 11 positions agree with TRBD1. This receptor was taken from a man younger than 35 who had mild COVID-19 (a few samples of this study predate the infection). Cell type and time point are not known. Sequenced material: PBMCs or a T cell subset sorted from them (not recorded which). DNA of the CDR3: TGTGCCAGCAGTTATGTAGGACAGGGGGCCGATACGCAGTATTTT. Its protein is CASSYVGQGADTQYF.